Each of the 30 T cell receptor beta chains below was sequenced from the same sample in a study of T cells in Graves' hyperthyroidism and ophthalmopathy. It was RNA transcripts that yielded the amplified TCR beta CDR3 regions. Initially, a first-round RT-PCR of the TCR CDR3 employed the HTBI primer set. One entry per CDR3 protein, called by TCRdb with MiXCR from the multiplex PCR reads. This table has 390,000 or so distinct CDR3 sequences, roughly 14% appearing once. Sequencing was performed on blood. These receptors were taken from a man aged 18 to 29 with Graves' ophthalmopathy.

This clonotype was seen at least ten times. The CDR3 region is CASSFLGRSTDTQYF. CDR3 in DNA: TGTGCCAGCAGCTTCTTGGGGCGGTCCACAGATACGCAGTATTTT. V and J are TRBV7-2 and TRBJ2-3; possibly TRBD1 for D (5 bases). Germline CDR1 and CDR2: SGHTA and FQGNSA. The CDR3 totals 15 residues. The ends were cut back, 3 bases at V and 2 bases at J, with 12 bases in the middle.

This clonotype was observed a few times. The chain carries TRBV24-1 and TRBJ2-2; D possibly matches TRBD1 or TRBD2 (5 bases each). Trimming removed 1 base from V and 3 bases from J, with 8 bases in between. This CDR3 spans 15 amino acids. The germline CDR1 and CDR2 sequences are KGHDR and SFDVKD. The chain's CDR3 is CATSDFGGDTGELFF. DNA for the CDR3: TGTGCCACCAGTGATTTTGGGGGTGACACCGGGGAGCTGTTTTTT.

This clonotype appeared many times. The chain is built from TRBV12-3 or TRBV12-4 and TRBJ2-2; D gene ambiguous. Trimming left V 6 bases short and J 8 bases short, with 16 bases between. The CDR3 covers 14 residues. CDR3 region: CASRPRASPGELFF. The CDR3 DNA is TGTGCCAGCAGGCCCCGGGCCTCCCCTGGGGAGCTGTTTTTT.

This clonotype was seen at least ten times. The rearrangement links TRBV11-1 to TRBJ2-3; 7 bases align to TRBD1. In germline, CDR1 is SGHAT, CDR2 FQDESV (reference sequence). This CDR3 comprises 16 residues. V lost 8 bases to trimming and J lost 0 bases; unmatched junction nucleotides: 11. This chain's CDR3 is CASGRGQAYSTDTQYF. In nucleotides, the CDR3 is TGTGCCAGCGGCCGCGGACAGGCATATAGCACAGATACGCAGTATTTT.

V is TRBV20-1 and J is TRBJ2-3; weak D call: TRBD2 (7 bases). The CDR3 consists of 16 residues. Germline loops: CDR1 DFQATT, CDR2 SNEGSKA (reference sequence). The germline V and J ends were trimmed by 1 base and 0 bases, with 14 bases remaining between them. The CDR3 is CSARVRGGPSTDTQYF. CDR3 in DNA: TGCAGTGCTAGAGTCCGCGGGGGCCCTAGCACAGATACGCAGTATTTT.

The V and J genes are TRBV9 and TRBJ2-4; possibly TRBD2 for D (5 bases). CDR1 is SGDLS and CDR2 is YYNGEE in the germline V gene. Between the trimmed V and J ends, which lost 2 bases and 3 bases, there was a span of 15 bases. The CDR3 has 16 residues. CDR3 region: CASSVRGDLGKNIQYF. CDR3 DNA: TGTGCCAGCAGCGTCCGGGGAGACCTAGGCAAAAACATTCAGTACTTC. The variable domain in full, completed from reference TRBV9 and TRBJ2-4, reads DSGVTQTPKHLITATGQRVTLRCSPRSGDLSVYWYQQSLDQGLQFLIQYYNGEERAKGNILERFSAQQFPDLHSELNLSSLELGDSALYFCASSVRGDLGKNIQYFGAGTRLSVL.

The chain recombines TRBV20-1 with TRBJ1-4, with D maybe TRBD1 (6 bases). Trimming took 6 bases from V and 5 from J, leaving 10 bases between them. The CDR3 is made up of 12 amino acids. CDR1 and CDR2 from the germline V gene are DFQATT and SNEGSKA (reference sequence). CDR3 DNA sequence: TGCAGTGCGCGACAGGAGAATGAAAAACTGTTTTTT. Its protein is CSARQENEKLFF.

This clonotype came up many times. V usage is TRBV6-2 or TRBV6-3 and J usage is TRBJ1-2; D might be TRBD1 (6 bases). Germline assignment: CDR1 MNHEY and CDR2 SVGEGT. The V and J ends lost 4 bases and 4 bases respectively, with 10 bases between them. The CDR3 contains 13 residues. For the CDR3, the DNA is TGTGCCAGCAGTTCCCGGGACACCTATGGCTACACCTTC. It translates to CASSSRDTYGYTF.

This clonotype was recorded at least ten times. The chain recombines TRBV30 with TRBJ2-3; no clear D. Germline-derived CDR1 and CDR2 are GTSNPN and SVGIG (reference sequence). This CDR3 region has 14 residues. Trimming cost V 3 bases and J 0 bases, with 10 bases left between them. CDR3 sequence: CAWSAILSTDTQYF. CDR3 nucleotide sequence: TGTGCCTGGAGCGCTATCCTTAGCACAGATACGCAGTATTTT.

V and J are TRBV9 and TRBJ1-3; the D is unclear. Germline V gives CDR1 SGDLS, CDR2 YYNGEE. V gave up 0 bases and J gave up 2 bases, with 9 bases separating them. This CDR3 has 15 residues. CDR3 region: CASSVEHSAGNTIYF. The DNA for the CDR3 is TGTGCCAGCAGCGTAGAGCACTCTGCTGGAAACACCATATATTTT.

The sample holds a few counts of this clonotype. The chain recombines TRBV9 with TRBJ2-7, with 8 nucleotides matching TRBD2. The germline V gene has CDR1 SGDLS and CDR2 YYNGEE. This CDR3 contains 14 residues. The J segment lost 5 bases and the V segment lost 0 bases, leaving 4 bases of the junction unmatched. This CDR3 is CASSVANSGDEQYF. The CDR3 nucleotides are TGTGCCAGCAGCGTAGCCAATAGCGGGGACGAGCAGTACTTC.

V and J are TRBV20-1 and TRBJ2-5; the D is unclear. The CDR3 contains 14 residues. V lost 5 bases to trimming and J lost 0 bases, with 13 bases between them. Germline values: CDR1 DFQATT, CDR2 SNEGSKA (reference sequence). The CDR3 DNA reads TGCAGTGCTCGGCATACCTGGGACCAAGAGACCCAGTACTTC. This translates into CSARHTWDQETQYF.

This clonotype was observed many times. The chain joins TRBV10-3 to TRBJ2-5; TRBD1 matches at 8 bases. The CDR3 length is 13 residues. From germline, CDR1 is ENHRY and CDR2 SYGVKD. Trimming at V came to 8 bases and at J to 2 bases, leaving 4 bases not matched to a gene. The CDR3 here is CAIGGQAQETQYF. In nucleotides, the CDR3 is TGTGCCATCGGGGGACAGGCTCAAGAGACCCAGTACTTC.

V is TRBV20-1 and J is TRBJ2-5, with TRBD1 matching over 9 bases. The CDR3 is made up of 13 amino acids. CDR1 is DFQATT, CDR2 SNEGSKA, per germline (reference sequence). V lost 4 bases, J lost 4 bases, and 4 bases stayed unmatched. The chain's CDR3 is CSAKGDRVETQYF. DNA for the CDR3: TGCAGTGCTAAGGGGGACAGGGTAGAGACCCAGTACTTC.

The chain links TRBV6-4 to TRBJ2-5, with 9 nucleotides matching TRBD2. J was trimmed by 7 bases and V by 2 bases; bases with no gene match: 8. Germline-derived CDR1 and CDR2 are MRHNA and SNTAGT. The CDR3 runs to 15 residues. The CDR3 region has the DNA TGTGCCAGCAGTGACCGGTCGCGGGAGGGCCCGACCCAGTACTTC. It is translated as CASSDRSREGPTQYF.

This clonotype has ten or more counts. The chain employs TRBV7-9 and TRBJ1-1; no definite D call. V was pared by 0 bases and J by 1 base, with 9 bases between. The CDR3 spans 15 residues. Germline-derived CDR1 and CDR2 are SEHNR and FQNEAQ (reference sequence). DNA for the CDR3: TGTGCCAGCAGCTTAGCAATTGCGGGGAACACTGAAGCTTTCTTT. The encoded protein is CASSLAIAGNTEAFF.

The chain combines TRBV27 with TRBJ2-7; 7 bases map to TRBD2. The junction had 7 bases not matched to a gene; V was cut back by 4 bases and J by 7 bases. Looked up from germline, CDR1 is MNHEY and CDR2 is SMNVEV (reference sequence). CDR3 length equals 13 residues. In DNA, the CDR3 is TGTGCCAGCAGTTCACACGGGGGGTTTGAGCAGTACTTC. Protein sequence: CASSSHGGFEQYF.

This clonotype was seen repeatedly, ten times or more. V and J are TRBV11-2 and TRBJ2-5, with TRBD2 matching over 7 bases. CDR1 and CDR2 from the germline V gene are SGHAT and FQNNGV. The CDR3 contains 13 residues. Unmatched junction bases numbered 1, after V lost 5 bases and J lost 1 base. CDR3 region: CASSRGVQETQYF. The CDR3 DNA is TGTGCCAGCAGCCGGGGGGTCCAAGAGACCCAGTACTTC.

This clonotype has ten or more counts. The chain carries TRBV5-5 and TRBJ1-5, with D uncertain. The V end lost 0 bases, the J end lost 3 bases, and 7 bases lay between the germline ends. The germline CDR1 and CDR2 sequences are SGHKS and YYEKEE (reference sequence). This CDR3 has 14 amino acids. The CDR3 DNA reads TGTGCCAGCAGCTTGGTCGGCTACAATCAGCCCCAGCATTTT. It is translated as CASSLVGYNQPQHF.

This clonotype was counted a few times. The V and J genes are TRBV5-1 and TRBJ1-2, with D maybe TRBD1 (6 bases). Germline lookup yields CDR1 SGHRS and CDR2 YFSETQ. The V and J ends lost 0 bases and 8 bases respectively, with 14 bases between them. CDR3 length equals 14 residues. The CDR3 sequence: CASSLGRAGVGYTF. The CDR3 nucleotides are TGCGCCAGCAGCTTGGGGCGGGCAGGGGTCGGCTACACCTTC.

This clonotype was picked up many times. The chain has TRBV27 and TRBJ1-6; D gene unclear. Germline-derived CDR1 and CDR2 are MNHEY and SMNVEV (reference sequence). V dropped 5 bases and J dropped 9 bases, with 23 bases sitting between them. The CDR3 runs 17 residues. The CDR3 loop reads CASSPLWPLSFGSPLHF. CDR3 in DNA: TGTGCCAGCAGTCCCCTTTGGCCGCTATCTTTTGGTTCACCCCTCCACTTT.

This clonotype was recorded at least ten times. This chain uses TRBV18 with TRBJ1-1, with D hard to call. Germline-derived CDR1 and CDR2 are KGHSH and LQKENI. The CDR3 consists of 14 residues. Trimming cost V 0 bases and J 1 base, with 6 bases left between them. The CDR3, as DNA: TGTGCCAGCTCACCACCGACCGAGAACACTGAAGCTTTCTTT. It is translated as CASSPPTENTEAFF.

This clonotype has just a few counts. This sequence joins TRBV30 and TRBJ1-2; D is undetermined. Germline V lookup: CDR1 GTSNPN, CDR2 SVGIG (reference sequence). This CDR3 comprises 11 residues. V lost 2 bases to trimming and J lost 7 bases, with 8 bases between them. In DNA form, the CDR3 reads TGTGCCTGGAGTATTTCTAGTGGCTACACCTTC. Residues: CAWSISSGYTF.

This clonotype has at least ten counts. V usage is TRBV3-1 and J usage is TRBJ2-7; 12 nucleotides align to TRBD2. Germline values: CDR1 LGHDT, CDR2 YNNKEL (reference sequence). Germline trimming cut 3 bases from V and 3 bases from J; bases unmatched to any gene: 3. The CDR3 spans 15 residues. The CDR3 region has the DNA TGTGCCAGCAGCCACCTAGCGGGGGGGCTCTACGAGCAGTACTTC. Translated, it gives CASSHLAGGLYEQYF.

This clonotype was seen many times. This chain joins TRBV5-6 and TRBJ2-7, with 11 bases identical to TRBD2. The CDR3 is 15 amino acids. The germline CDR1 and CDR2 sequences are SGHDT and YYEEEE. Losses at the gene ends were 3 bases for V and 2 bases for J; bases not matched to a gene: 4. Written as DNA, the CDR3 is TGTGCCAGCAGCTCCCCGACTAGCGGGGCCTACGAGCAGTACTTC. Translating it yields CASSSPTSGAYEQYF.

This clonotype appeared many times. This chain links TRBV7-9 with TRBJ2-7; possible D gene TRBD1, 6 bases. This CDR3 has 14 residues. Germline V gives CDR1 SEHNR, CDR2 FQNEAQ (reference sequence). Trimming removed 3 bases at V and 4 bases at J, with 13 bases between. This CDR3 is CASSFFAGEYEQYF. In nucleotides, the CDR3 is TGTGCCAGCAGCTTCTTCGCAGGGGAGTACGAGCAGTACTTC.

This chain links TRBV30 with TRBJ2-4; D is perhaps TRBD1 or TRBD2 (5 bases each). The CDR3 consists of 18 residues. V shed 2 bases and J shed 1 base, with 21 bases lying between them. CDR1 is GTSNPN, CDR2 SVGIG, per germline (reference sequence). The CDR3 bases are TGTGCCTGGAGTTTAGGGTTCGCAGGGAGTGGCGCCAAAAACATTCAGTACTTC. Residues: CAWSLGFAGSGAKNIQYF.

This clonotype came up many times. This chain joins TRBV13 and TRBJ1-1; D is perhaps TRBD1 (5 bases). There are 16 residues in the CDR3. Germline V gives CDR1 PRHDT, CDR2 FYEKMQ (reference sequence). With 5 bases removed from V and 0 bases from J, the gap between germline ends came to 16 bases. The CDR3 nucleotides read TGTGCCAGCAGCCCAAACAGGCGCACCTTGAACACTGAAGCTTTCTTT. It is translated as CASSPNRRTLNTEAFF.

This clonotype was seen more than once but under ten times. The chain couples TRBV12-3 or TRBV12-4 to TRBJ2-2, with 14 bases aligning to TRBD2. V dropped 7 bases and J dropped 7; count of bases not matched to a gene: 11. The CDR3 runs 17 residues. The CDR3 protein is CASTMGGLAGEVGELFF. CDR3 DNA sequence: TGTGCCAGCACCATGGGGGGACTAGCGGGGGAAGTCGGGGAGCTGTTTTTT.

The CDR3 sequence: CASSGDRPYEQYF. The CDR3 nucleotides are TGTGCCAGCTCAGGGGACAGGCCCTACGAGCAGTACTTC. V and J are TRBV18 and TRBJ2-7; TRBD1 aligns across 8 bases. V was pared by 5 bases and J by 2 bases, with 2 bases of the junction left unmatched. CDR3 length: 13 amino acids. The germline V gene encodes CDR1 KGHSH and CDR2 LQKENI. The full variable domain, its missing parts supplied by reference TRBV18 and TRBJ2-7, is NAGVMQNPRHLVRRRGQEARLRCSPMKGHSHVYWYRQLPEEGLKFMVYLQKENIIDESGMPKERFSAEFPKEGPSILRIQQVVRGDSAAYFCASSGDRPYEQYFGPGTRLTVT.